The next 9 T cell receptor beta chains were all read from a single sample in a study of Graves' ophthalmopathy and Graves' hyperthyroidism. Transcripts of RNA were the source for amplifying TCR beta CDR3 regions. HTBI primers were employed in first-round RT-PCR, then a second-round multiplex PCR followed. TCRdb itself ran the multiplex PCR reads through MiXCR, one entry per CDR3 protein. The data show over 500,000 distinct CDR3 sequences, with approximately 22% seen just once and around 6.9% held by the top ten. Sequencing was carried out using peripheral blood. Every receptor here comes from a woman aged 18-30 years with stable Graves' hyperthyroidism. Some clones in this sample may be carry-over from other donors' samples.

The V gene is TRBV30, the J gene TRBJ1-1, with 7 nucleotides matching TRBD1. V shed 3 bases, J shed 4 bases, and the junction held 8 bases outside the gene matches. Germline CDR1 is GTSNPN and CDR2 is SVGIG (reference sequence). This CDR3 contains 14 residues. CDR3 DNA sequence: TGTGCCTGGAGCCTCACCACAGGGGTCACTGAAGCTTTCTTT. Translating it yields CAWSLTTGVTEAFF.

This clonotype was seen more than once but under ten times. The CDR3 here is CASSPRPVIGLTEAFF. The CDR3 nucleotides are TGTGCCAGCAGTCCCCGACCCGTGATCGGGCTAACTGAAGCTTTCTTT. The V and J genes are TRBV28 and TRBJ1-1; D gene ambiguous. Trimming cost V 5 bases and J 5 bases, with 21 bases left between them. Germline lookup yields CDR1 MDHEN and CDR2 SYDVKM. The CDR3 runs to 16 residues.

This clonotype showed up many times. The J gene is TRBJ1-2, the V gene TRBV5-1, with D tentatively TRBD1 (6 bases). This CDR3 is built from 14 residues. Looked up from germline, CDR1 is SGHRS and CDR2 is YFSETQ. The ends were cut back, 5 bases at V and 2 bases at J, with 13 bases in the middle. CDR3 nucleotide sequence: TGCGCCAGCAGTCCCACAGGGATAAACTATGGCTACACCTTC. This translates into CASSPTGINYGYTF. Looking up the rest from reference TRBV5-1 and TRBJ1-2 gives the full variable domain: KAGVTQTPRYLIKTRGQQVTLSCSPISGHRSVSWYQQTPGQGLQFLFEYFSETQRNKGNFPGRFSGRQFSNSRSEMNVSTLELGDSALYLCASSPTGINYGYTFGSGTRLTVV.

At least ten counts were recorded for this clonotype. V usage is TRBV5-6 and J usage is TRBJ1-5; unclear D gene. In germline, CDR1 is SGHDT, CDR2 YYEEEE. The CDR3 is 13 amino acids. Trimming removed 3 bases from V and 6 bases from J, with 10 bases in between. In nucleotides, the CDR3 is TGTGCCAGCAGCTGGACCCCGAGTCAGCCCCAGCATTTT. It specifies CASSWTPSQPQHF. The full variable domain, rest sourced from reference TRBV5-6 and TRBJ1-5, is DAGVTQSPTHLIKTRGQQVTLRCSPKSGHDTVSWYQQALGQGPQFIFQYYEEEERQRGNFPDRFSGHQFPNYSSELNVNALLLGDSALYLCASSWTPSQPQHFGDGTRLSIL.

There are many counts of this clonotype. This chain uses TRBV28 with TRBJ1-1, with TRBD1 as a possible D gene (5 bases). The germline V gene has CDR1 MDHEN and CDR2 SYDVKM. Trimming took off 6 bases at V and 8 bases at J, with 28 bases between the two ends. The CDR3 covers 17 residues. CDR3 in amino acids: CASRTWSGFIRGGEAFF. The CDR3 coding sequence is TGTGCCAGCAGAACGTGGTCCGGGTTTATTCGTGGGGGAGAAGCTTTCTTT.

In this sample, this clonotype turned up many times. This CDR3 fails to terminate in the conserved phenylalanine or tryptophan, so it likely reflects a read error. The chain has TRBV6-5 and TRBJ1-1; D is undetermined. Germline V gives CDR1 MNHEY, CDR2 SVGAGI. Trimming shortened V by 4 bases and J by 0 bases, and 12 bases separated the two germline ends. The CDR3 sequence is 15 residues long. The CDR3 loop is CASSSATPLNTEAFS. The CDR3 DNA follows: TGTGCCAGCAGTTCCGCGACACCCTTGAACACTGAAGCTTTCTCT.

This clonotype was seen only a few times. J is TRBJ2-7 and V is TRBV28; D gene unclear. The CDR3 totals 15 residues. Germline assignment: CDR1 MDHEN and CDR2 SYDVKM. The V and J ends lost 6 bases and 3 bases respectively, with 18 bases between them. This chain's CDR3 is CASSKPGQFRYEQYF. CDR3 bases: TGTGCCAGCAGCAAACCCGGGCAGTTTCGCTACGAGCAGTACTTC. Based on the CDR3 plus reference TRBV28 and TRBJ2-7, the full variable domain is DVKVTQSSRYLVKRTGEKVFLECVQDMDHENMFWYRQDPGLGLRLIYFSYDVKMKEKGDIPEGYSVSREKKERFSLILESASTNQTSMYLCASSKPGQFRYEQYFGPGTRLTVT.

This clonotype showed up many times. The rearrangement joins TRBV10-3 to TRBJ1-2; perhaps TRBD1 as D (6 bases). The CDR3 has 14 residues. The V gene lost 5 bases and the J gene lost 0 bases, with 10 bases spanning the gap. Germline V gene lookup returns CDR1 ENHRY and CDR2 SYGVKD. The DNA for the CDR3 is TGTGCCATCAGTAACAGGGAGGCTAACTATGGCTACACCTTC. This encodes CAISNREANYGYTF.

This clonotype was picked up many times. The rearrangement links TRBV11-2 to TRBJ2-5; TRBD1 agrees at 7 bases. Germline loops: CDR1 SGHAT, CDR2 FQNNGV. This CDR3 comprises 16 residues. The V and J ends lost 0 bases and 4 bases, in that order; junction bases with no gene match: 8. The CDR3 is CASSLDPHRGPETQYF. CDR3 in DNA: TGTGCCAGCAGCTTAGATCCCCACAGGGGCCCAGAGACCCAGTACTTC.